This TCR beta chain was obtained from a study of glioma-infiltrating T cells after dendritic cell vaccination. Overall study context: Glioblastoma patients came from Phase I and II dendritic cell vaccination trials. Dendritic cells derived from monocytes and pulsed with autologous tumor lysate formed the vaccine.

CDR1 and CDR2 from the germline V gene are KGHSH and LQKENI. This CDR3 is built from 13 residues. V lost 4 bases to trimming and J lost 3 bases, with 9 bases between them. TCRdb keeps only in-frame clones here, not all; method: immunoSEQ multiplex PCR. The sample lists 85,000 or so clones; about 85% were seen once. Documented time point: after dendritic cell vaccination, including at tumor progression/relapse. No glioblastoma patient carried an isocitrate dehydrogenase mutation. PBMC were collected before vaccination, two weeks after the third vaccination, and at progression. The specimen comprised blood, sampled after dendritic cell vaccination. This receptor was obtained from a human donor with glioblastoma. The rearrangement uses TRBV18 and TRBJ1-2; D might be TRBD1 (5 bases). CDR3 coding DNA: TGTGCCAGCTCACAAGACAGCTACTATGGCTACACCTTC. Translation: CASSQDSYYGYTF.